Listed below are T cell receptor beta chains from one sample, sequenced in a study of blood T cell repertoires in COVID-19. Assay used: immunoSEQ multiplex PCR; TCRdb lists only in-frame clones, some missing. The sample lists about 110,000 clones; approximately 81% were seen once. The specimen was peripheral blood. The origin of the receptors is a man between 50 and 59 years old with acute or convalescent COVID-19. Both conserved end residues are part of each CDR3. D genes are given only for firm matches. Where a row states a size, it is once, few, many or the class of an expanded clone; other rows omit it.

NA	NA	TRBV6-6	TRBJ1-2	TGTGCCAGCAGCCCCTTTGGGGGCGCAGGGGGCTACACCTTC	CASSPFGGAGGYTF
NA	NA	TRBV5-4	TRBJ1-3	TGTGCCAGCAGCTTACAGGGAATCTCTGGAAACACCATATATTTT	CASSLQGISGNTIYF
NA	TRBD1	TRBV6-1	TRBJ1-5	TGTGCCAGCAGTGATTCGGGACAGAATCGGAATCAGCCCCAGCATTTT	CASSDSGQNRNQPQHF
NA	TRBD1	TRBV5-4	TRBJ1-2	TGTGCCAGCGGAGAACAGGGGAAAGGCGGCTACACCTTC	CASGEQGKGGYTF
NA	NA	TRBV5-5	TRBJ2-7	TGTGCCAGCAGCTTGAAAACAGGAATAAGCTCCTACGAGCAGTACTTC	CASSLKTGISSYEQYF
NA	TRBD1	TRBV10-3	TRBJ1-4	TGTGCCACTGAAGGGGACAGGGGCGAAAAACTGTTTTTT	CATEGDRGEKLFF
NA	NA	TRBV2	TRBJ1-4	TGTGCCAGCAGTGATTGGCAGGGTGGTGAAAAACTGTTTTTT	CASSDWQGGEKLFF
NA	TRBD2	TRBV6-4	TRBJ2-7	TGTGCCAGCAGTCTCTTAAAGCGGGGCCTCTCTTACGAGCAGTACTTC	CASSLLKRGLSYEQYF
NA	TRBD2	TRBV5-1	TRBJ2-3	TGCGCCAGCACTTCGGGAGCGGGAGAAGCAGATACGCAGTATTTT	CASTSGAGEADTQYF
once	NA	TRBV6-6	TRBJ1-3	TGTGCCAGCAGTTCGCAGGCCCGCTCTGGAAACACCATATATTTT	CASSSQARSGNTIYF
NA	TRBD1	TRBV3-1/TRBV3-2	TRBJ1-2	TGTGCCAGCAGACCCCGGGACAGGGGCGACGGCTACACCTTC	CASRPRDRGDGYTF
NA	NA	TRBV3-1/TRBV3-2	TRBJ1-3	TGTGCCAGCAGCCAATTACAGAACACCATATATTTT	CASSQLQNTIYF
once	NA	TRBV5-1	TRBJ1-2	TGCGCCAGCAGCTTGGCCTCAGGGGTGAATCCTAGAGGCTACACCTTC	CASSLASGVNPRGYTF
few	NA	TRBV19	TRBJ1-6	TGTGCCAGTAGGAATAAGCGGCCGAATTCACCCCTCCACTTT	CASRNKRPNSPLHF